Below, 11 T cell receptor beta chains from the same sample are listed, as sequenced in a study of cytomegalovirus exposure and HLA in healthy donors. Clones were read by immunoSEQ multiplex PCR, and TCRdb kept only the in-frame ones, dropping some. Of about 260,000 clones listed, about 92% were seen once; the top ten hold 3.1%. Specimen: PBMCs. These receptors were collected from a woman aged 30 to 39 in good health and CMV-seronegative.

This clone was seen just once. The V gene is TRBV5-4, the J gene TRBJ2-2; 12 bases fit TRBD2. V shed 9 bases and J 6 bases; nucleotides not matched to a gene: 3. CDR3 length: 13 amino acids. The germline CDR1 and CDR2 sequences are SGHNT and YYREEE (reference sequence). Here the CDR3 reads CAIRLAGAGELFF. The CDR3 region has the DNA TGTGCCATCAGACTAGCGGGAGCCGGGGAGCTGTTTTTT.

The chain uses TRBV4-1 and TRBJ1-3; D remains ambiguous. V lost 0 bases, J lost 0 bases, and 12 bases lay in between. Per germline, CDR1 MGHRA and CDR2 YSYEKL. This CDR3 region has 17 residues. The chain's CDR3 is CASSQESGRYSGNTIYF. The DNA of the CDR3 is TGCGCCAGCAGCCAAGAATCGGGCAGATACTCTGGAAACACCATATATTTT.

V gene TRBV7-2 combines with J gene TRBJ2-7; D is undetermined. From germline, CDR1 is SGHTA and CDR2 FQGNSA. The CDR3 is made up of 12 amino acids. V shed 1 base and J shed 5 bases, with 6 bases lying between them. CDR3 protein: CASSLGGHEQYF. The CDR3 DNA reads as TGTGCCAGCAGCTTAGGAGGCCACGAGCAGTACTTC.

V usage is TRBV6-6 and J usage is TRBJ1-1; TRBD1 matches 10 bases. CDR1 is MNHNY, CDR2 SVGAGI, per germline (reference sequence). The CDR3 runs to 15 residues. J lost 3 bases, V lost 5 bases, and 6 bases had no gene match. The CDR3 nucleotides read TGTGCCAGCAGTGCGAGACAGGGGGCGTACACTGAAGCTTTCTTT. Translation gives CASSARQGAYTEAFF.

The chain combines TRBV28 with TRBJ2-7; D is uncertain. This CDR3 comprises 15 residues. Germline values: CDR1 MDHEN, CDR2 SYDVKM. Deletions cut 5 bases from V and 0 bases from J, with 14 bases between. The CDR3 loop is CASSPLVPPSYEQYF. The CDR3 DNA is TGTGCCAGCAGTCCCCTTGTCCCTCCCTCCTACGAGCAGTACTTC.

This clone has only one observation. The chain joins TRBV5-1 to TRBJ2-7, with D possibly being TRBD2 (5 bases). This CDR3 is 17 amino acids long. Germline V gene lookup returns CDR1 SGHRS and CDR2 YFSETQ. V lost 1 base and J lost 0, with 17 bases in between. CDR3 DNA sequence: TGCGCCAGCAGCTTGCAGTTTCGAGCGGAGAGCTCCTACGAGCAGTACTTC. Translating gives CASSLQFRAESSYEQYF. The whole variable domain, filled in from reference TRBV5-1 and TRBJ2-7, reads KAGVTQTPRYLIKTRGQQVTLSCSPISGHRSVSWYQQTPGQGLQFLFEYFSETQRNKGNFPGRFSGRQFSNSRSEMNVSTLELGDSALYLCASSLQFRAESSYEQYFGPGTRLTVT.

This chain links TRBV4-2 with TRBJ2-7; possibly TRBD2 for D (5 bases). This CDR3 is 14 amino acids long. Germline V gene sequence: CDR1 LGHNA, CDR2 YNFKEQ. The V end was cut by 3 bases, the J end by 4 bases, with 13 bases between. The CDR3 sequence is CASSHDGLEYEQYF. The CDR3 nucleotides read TGTGCCAGCAGCCATGATGGACTTGAGTACGAGCAGTACTTC.

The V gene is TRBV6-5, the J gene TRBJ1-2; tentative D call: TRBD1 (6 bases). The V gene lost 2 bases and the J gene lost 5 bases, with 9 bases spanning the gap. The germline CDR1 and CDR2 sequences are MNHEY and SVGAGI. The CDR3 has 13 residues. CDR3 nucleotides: TGTGCCAGCAGTTACGGGACAACTTATGGCTACACCTTC. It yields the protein CASSYGTTYGYTF.

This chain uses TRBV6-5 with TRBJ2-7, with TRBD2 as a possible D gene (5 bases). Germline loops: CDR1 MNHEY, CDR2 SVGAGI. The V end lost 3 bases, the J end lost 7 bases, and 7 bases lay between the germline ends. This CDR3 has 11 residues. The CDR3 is CASSYGEEQYF. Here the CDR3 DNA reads TGTGCCAGCAGTTATGGGGAGGAGCAGTACTTC.

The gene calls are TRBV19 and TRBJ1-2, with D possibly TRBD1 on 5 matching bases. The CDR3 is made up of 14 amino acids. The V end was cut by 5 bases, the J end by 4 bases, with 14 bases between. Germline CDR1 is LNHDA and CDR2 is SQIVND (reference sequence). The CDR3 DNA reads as TGTGCCAGTAGTCCGGGGAGGGGTAGCTATGGCTACACCTTC. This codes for CASSPGRGSYGYTF.

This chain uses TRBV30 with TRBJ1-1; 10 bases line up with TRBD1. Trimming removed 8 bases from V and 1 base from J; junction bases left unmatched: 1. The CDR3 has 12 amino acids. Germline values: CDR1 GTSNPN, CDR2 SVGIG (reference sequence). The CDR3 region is CAGQGGNTEAFF. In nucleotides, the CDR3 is TGTGCCGGACAGGGGGGGAACACTGAAGCTTTCTTT.